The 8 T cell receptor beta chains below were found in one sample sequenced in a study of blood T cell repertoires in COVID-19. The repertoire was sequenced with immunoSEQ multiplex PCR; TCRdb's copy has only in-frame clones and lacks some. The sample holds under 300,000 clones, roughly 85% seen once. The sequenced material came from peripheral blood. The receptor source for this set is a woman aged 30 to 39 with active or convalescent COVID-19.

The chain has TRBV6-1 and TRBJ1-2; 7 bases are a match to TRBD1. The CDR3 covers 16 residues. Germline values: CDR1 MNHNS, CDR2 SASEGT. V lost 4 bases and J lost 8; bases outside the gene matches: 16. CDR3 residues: CASSGKGQYTLGGYTF. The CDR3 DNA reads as TGTGCCAGCAGTGGAAAGGGACAGTATACCTTGGGAGGCTACACCTTC.

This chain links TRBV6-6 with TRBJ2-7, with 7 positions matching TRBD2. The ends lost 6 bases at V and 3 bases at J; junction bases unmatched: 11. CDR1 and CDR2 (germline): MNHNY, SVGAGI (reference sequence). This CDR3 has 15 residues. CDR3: CASRGRDRGGYEQYF. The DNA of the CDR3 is TGTGCCAGCAGGGGGAGGGACCGGGGTGGCTACGAGCAGTACTTC.

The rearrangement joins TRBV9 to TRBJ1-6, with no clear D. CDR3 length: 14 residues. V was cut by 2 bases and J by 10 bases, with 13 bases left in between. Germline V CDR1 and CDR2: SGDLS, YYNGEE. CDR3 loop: CASSVTTESSPLHF. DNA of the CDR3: TGTGCCAGCAGCGTGACGACGGAGTCCTCACCCCTCCACTTT.

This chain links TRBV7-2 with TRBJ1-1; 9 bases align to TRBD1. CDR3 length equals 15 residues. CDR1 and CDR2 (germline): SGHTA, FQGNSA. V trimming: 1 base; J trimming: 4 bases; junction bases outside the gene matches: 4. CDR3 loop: CASSLGDRDGTEAFF. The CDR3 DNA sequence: TGTGCCAGCAGCTTAGGGGACAGGGATGGCACTGAAGCTTTCTTT.

CDR3 sequence (DNA): TGTGCCAGCAGTTTGCCAGGGTACTATGAGCAGTTCTTC. Translation: CASSLPGYYEQFF. The chain joins TRBV12-3 or TRBV12-4 to TRBJ2-1; possible D gene TRBD1, 5 bases. Trimming stripped 3 bases from V and 8 bases from J, with 11 bases between. There are 13 residues in the CDR3.

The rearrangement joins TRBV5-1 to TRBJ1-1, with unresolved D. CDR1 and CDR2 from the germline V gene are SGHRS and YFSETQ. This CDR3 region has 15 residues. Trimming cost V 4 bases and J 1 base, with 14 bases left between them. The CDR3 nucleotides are TGCGCCAGCAGCCCTGAGGTGGCACCGAACACTGAAGCTTTCTTT. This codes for CASSPEVAPNTEAFF.

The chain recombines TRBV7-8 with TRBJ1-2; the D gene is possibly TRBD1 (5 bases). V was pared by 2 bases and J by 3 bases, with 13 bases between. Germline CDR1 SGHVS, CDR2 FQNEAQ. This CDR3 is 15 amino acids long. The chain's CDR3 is CASSLRGSQDYGYTF. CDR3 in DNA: TGTGCCAGCAGCTTAAGGGGTTCGCAGGACTATGGCTACACCTTC.

Written as DNA, the CDR3 is TGTGCCAGTACTAACGACAGGCACTATGGCTACACCTTC. Amino acid sequence: CASTNDRHYGYTF. The chain carries TRBV19 and TRBJ1-2; D possibly corresponds to TRBD1 (6 bases). CDR3 length: 13 amino acids. V gave up 7 bases and J gave up 3 bases, with 12 bases separating them. CDR1 and CDR2 from the germline V gene are LNHDA and SQIVND (reference sequence).